This T cell receptor (beta chain) stems from a study of OX40 agonist ivuxolimab in advanced cancers. Study details: An agonistic human IgG2 monoclonal antibody against OX40 (CD134) was given. Whole-study results and caveats: The average count of expanded clones was higher among CD8+ T cells than among CD4+. At 0.1 to 3.0 mg/kg and by week 6, CD4+ and CD8+ T cells in the blood had expanded clonally. Compared with others, partial responders at 0.1-3.0 mg/kg displayed clonal expansion among the lowest.

For this clone: The antigen is not known.

Germline CDR1 reads MNHEY; CDR2 reads SMNVEV (reference sequence). Trimming shortened V by 3 bases and J by 8 bases, and 23 bases separated the two germline ends. The CDR3 runs to 17 residues. The protocol was immunoSEQ multiplex PCR, while the TCRdb copy is restricted to in-frame clones and leaves out a portion. The data contain 30,000 to 40,000 clones, roughly 89% of them seen just once; the ten biggest clones take up over 8.5%. The source material was CD4+ or CD8+ T cells sorted from blood, sampled in a trial of the OX40 agonist ivuxolimab. The gene calls are TRBV27 and TRBJ2-1; D ambiguous. This sequence was found in an adult with an advanced solid tumor such as melanoma, head and neck, liver or kidney cancer. The DNA for the CDR3 is TGTGCCAGCAGTTTTAGTCGAGGACCCGCTACCCCCGATGAGCAGTTCTTC. As protein: CASSFSRGPATPDEQFF.